Shown below are 19 T cell receptor beta chains from a single sample sequenced in a study of T-cell reconstitution after alpha-beta-depleted transplantation in children. Preparation of the TCRbeta library involved a method that used unique molecular identifiers. TCRdb reprocessed the PCR reads via MiXCR and lists one record per CDR3 protein. The profile shows hundreds of thousands of distinct CDR3 sequences, roughly 10% of them singletons. The starting material was PBMCs, obtained before TCRalphabeta/CD19-depleted stem cell transplant. The source is a child aged 2-15 years with inherited bone marrow failure, due to receive a stem cell transplant.

This clonotype was detected ten times or more. This chain links TRBV29-1 with TRBJ2-7; D might be TRBD2 (5 bases). CDR3 length: 15 amino acids. Germline-derived CDR1 and CDR2 are SQVTM and ANQGSEA. V was cut by 4 bases and J by 6 bases, with 22 bases left in between. CDR3 amino acids: CSVGGSAGGFAEQYF. In DNA, the CDR3 is TGCAGCGTTGGGGGTTCGGCGGGTGGATTTGCCGAGCAGTACTTC.

This clonotype was recorded many times. This chain joins TRBV12-3 or TRBV12-4 and TRBJ2-2; D unresolved. V shed 4 bases and J shed 9 bases, with 6 bases lying between them. CDR3 length: 11 amino acids. Here the CDR3 reads CASSSHRELFF. CDR3 nucleotides: TGTGCCAGCAGTTCACACCGGGAGCTGTTTTTT.

This clonotype showed up many times. The rearrangement links TRBV7-2 to TRBJ2-7, with D maybe TRBD1 (7 bases). Germline CDR1 is SGHTA and CDR2 is FQGNSA. V lost 5 bases and J lost 4, with 12 bases in between. This CDR3 is 13 amino acids long. This chain's CDR3 is CASSPAGGYEQYF. The CDR3 region has the DNA TGTGCCAGCAGCCCGGCAGGGGGGTACGAGCAGTACTTC.

This clonotype came up many times. V usage is TRBV20-1 and J usage is TRBJ2-1, with D maybe TRBD2 (6 bases). The CDR3 is 13 amino acids. Germline CDR1 and CDR2: DFQATT and SNEGSKA (reference sequence). Deletions cut 6 bases from V and 3 bases from J, with 12 bases between. The CDR3 spells CSAKPGVYNEQFF. The CDR3, as DNA: TGCAGTGCAAAACCGGGGGTCTACAATGAGCAGTTCTTC.

This clonotype was detected many times. This rearrangement joins TRBV19 to TRBJ2-2, with D perhaps matching TRBD1 (5 bases). Trimming removed 7 bases at V and 0 bases at J, with 18 bases between. Germline-derived CDR1 and CDR2 are LNHDA and SQIVND (reference sequence). This CDR3 spans 17 amino acids. The CDR3 reads CASTTFGATSNTGELFF. DNA for the CDR3: TGTGCCAGTACCACATTTGGGGCAACCTCGAACACCGGGGAGCTGTTTTTT.

This clonotype was seen ten or more times. This sequence joins TRBV7-8 and TRBJ1-5; D not certain. The germline V gene encodes CDR1 SGHVS and CDR2 FQNEAQ. V was clipped by 6 bases and J by 0 bases, with 18 bases between them. The CDR3 loop spans 17 amino acids. CDR3 coding DNA: TGTGCCAGCAGTTTTGCCGGAGGGCACTATAGCAATCAGCCCCAGCATTTT. Translating gives CASSFAGGHYSNQPQHF.

The rearrangement links TRBV18 to TRBJ2-5; a possible D gene is TRBD1 (6 bases). The CDR3 runs 14 residues. Germline V CDR1 and CDR2: KGHSH, LQKENI. V was shortened by 6 bases and J by 4 bases, with 15 bases between the two germline ends. The CDR3 here is CASSQTGNPETQYF. CDR3 in DNA: TGTGCCAGCTCTCAAACAGGGAATCCAGAGACCCAGTACTTC.

This clonotype was seen many times. The gene calls are TRBV16 and TRBJ2-3; 9 positions match TRBD2. Germline V lookup: CDR1 KGHSY, CDR2 FQNENV. This CDR3 contains 16 residues. V dropped 4 bases and J dropped 0; count of bases not matched to a gene: 5. The CDR3 region is CASSLWTSASTDTQYF. The CDR3 DNA is TGTGCCAGCAGCCTTTGGACTAGCGCAAGCACAGATACGCAGTATTTT.

Details on this clonotype: A clone one base away is much larger, so this may be a read error. The chain employs TRBV20-1 and TRBJ2-1, with D possibly being TRBD1 (6 bases). CDR1 and CDR2 from the germline V gene are DFQATT and SNEGSKA (reference sequence). V was pared by 6 bases and J by 4 bases, with 13 bases between. The CDR3 runs 13 residues. The CDR3 sequence: CSATDSHYNEQFF. The CDR3 region has the DNA TGCAGTGCCACGGACAGTCATTACAATGAGCAGTTCTTC.

This clonotype was observed at least ten times. The chain joins TRBV4-3 to TRBJ1-1; D is unclear. The CDR3 totals 14 residues. Deletions cut 0 bases from V and 5 bases from J, with 10 bases between. Germline CDR1 LGHNA, CDR2 YSLEER. The CDR3 loop is CASSQERLWTEAFF. The CDR3 coding sequence is TGCGCCAGCAGCCAAGAAAGGCTTTGGACTGAAGCTTTCTTT.

This clonotype was observed at least ten times. CDR3 bases: TGTGCCAGCAGCTTGACTCAGGGGATGTCCTACGAGCAGTACTTC. This translates into CASSLTQGMSYEQYF. The chain combines TRBV11-2 with TRBJ2-7, with a possible D match to TRBD1 (6 bases). The CDR3 consists of 15 residues. Germline CDR1 is SGHAT and CDR2 is FQNNGV. V shed 3 bases and J shed 1 base, with 13 bases lying between them. Based on the CDR3 plus reference TRBV11-2 and TRBJ2-7, the full variable domain is EAGVAQSPRYKIIEKRQSVAFWCNPISGHATLYWYQQILGQGPKLLIQFQNNGVVDDSQLPKDRFSAERLKGVDSTLKIQPAKLEDSAVYLCASSLTQGMSYEQYFGPGTRLTVT.

This clonotype was seen repeatedly, ten times or more. CDR3 DNA sequence: TGCAGCGTTGAAGATCTTCAGGCGCACTATGGCTACACCTTC. This encodes CSVEDLQAHYGYTF. This rearrangement joins TRBV29-1 to TRBJ1-2; unclear D gene. Trimming shortened V by 0 bases and J by 3 bases, and 11 bases separated the two germline ends. Per germline, CDR1 SQVTM and CDR2 ANQGSEA. The CDR3 spans 14 residues.

At least ten counts were recorded for this clonotype. J is TRBJ2-1 and V is TRBV27; 7 bases match TRBD2. J gave up 2 bases and V 5 bases, and 21 bases lay outside the gene matches. This CDR3 contains 20 residues. Germline assignment: CDR1 MNHEY and CDR2 SMNVEV (reference sequence). DNA for the CDR3: TGTGCCAGCAGTCCCCTAGGACCGAATAGCGGACTAGTCGCCTACAATGAGCAGTTCTTC. Translated, it gives CASSPLGPNSGLVAYNEQFF.

This clonotype was recorded many times. The chain carries TRBV14 and TRBJ1-1; D gene unclear. Germline CDR1 SGHDN, CDR2 FVKESK. The CDR3 sequence is 13 residues long. Trimming cost V 4 bases and J 4 bases, with 10 bases left between them. As DNA, the CDR3 is TGTGCCAGCAGCCCCACAGCGGGCACTGAAGCTTTCTTT. Translation gives CASSPTAGTEAFF.

Ten or more counts support this clonotype. The chain uses TRBV5-4 and TRBJ1-2; the D is unclear. The CDR3 loop spans 13 amino acids. CDR1 and CDR2 (germline): SGHNT, YYREEE (reference sequence). Trimming removed 3 bases at V and 3 bases at J, with 9 bases between. The CDR3 nucleotides are TGTGCCAGCAGCTCCCCAAGAGACTATGGCTACACCTTC. This gives the protein CASSSPRDYGYTF.

At least ten counts were recorded for this clonotype. The V gene is TRBV20-1, the J gene TRBJ2-1; 12 bases map to TRBD2. Germline lookup yields CDR1 DFQATT and CDR2 SNEGSKA (reference sequence). The CDR3 length is 12 residues. Germline trimming cut 5 bases from V and 9 bases from J; bases unmatched to any gene: 2. CDR3 DNA: TGCAGTGCTTCTAGCGGGAGGGGTGAGCAGTTCTTC. This encodes CSASSGRGEQFF.

This clonotype was counted ten times or more. The gene calls are TRBV20-1 and TRBJ2-7; 9 bases are a match to TRBD2. This CDR3 spans 16 amino acids. V gave up 1 base and J gave up 3 bases; unmatched junction bases: 10. Germline V gene data show CDR1 as DFQATT and CDR2 as SNEGSKA (reference sequence). This CDR3 reads CSARVPSGILGYEQYF. The CDR3 region has the DNA TGCAGTGCTAGAGTTCCTAGCGGGATACTGGGCTACGAGCAGTACTTC.

V usage is TRBV18 and J usage is TRBJ2-5; no clear D. Germline V gene lookup returns CDR1 KGHSH and CDR2 LQKENI. Trimming removed 3 bases at V and 3 bases at J, with 11 bases between. The CDR3 has 14 residues. The CDR3 reads CASSPFSAEETQYF. In DNA, the CDR3 is TGTGCCAGCTCACCGTTTTCTGCTGAAGAGACCCAGTACTTC. Variable domain in full (rest from reference TRBV18 and TRBJ2-5): NAGVMQNPRHLVRRRGQEARLRCSPMKGHSHVYWYRQLPEEGLKFMVYLQKENIIDESGMPKERFSAEFPKEGPSILRIQQVVRGDSAAYFCASSPFSAEETQYFGPGTRLLVL.

The sample holds many counts of this clonotype. The rearrangement links TRBV12-3 or TRBV12-4 to TRBJ2-5; possible D gene TRBD2, 5 bases. V gave up 6 bases and J gave up 4 bases, with 18 bases separating them. This CDR3 has 15 amino acids. The CDR3 DNA sequence: TGTGCCAGCAGCCCGACGCTAGCCGGGTCAGAGACCCAGTACTTC. Protein sequence: CASSPTLAGSETQYF.